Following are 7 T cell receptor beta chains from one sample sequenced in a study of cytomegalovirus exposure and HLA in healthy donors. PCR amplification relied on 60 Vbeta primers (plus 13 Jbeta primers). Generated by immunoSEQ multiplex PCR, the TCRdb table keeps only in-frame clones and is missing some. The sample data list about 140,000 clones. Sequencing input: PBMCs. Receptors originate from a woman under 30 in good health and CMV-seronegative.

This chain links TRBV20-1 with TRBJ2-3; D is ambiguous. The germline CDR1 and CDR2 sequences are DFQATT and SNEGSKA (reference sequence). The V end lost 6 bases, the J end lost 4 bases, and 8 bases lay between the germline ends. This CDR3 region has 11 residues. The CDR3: CSASLSDTQYF. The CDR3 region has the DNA TGCAGTGCCTCCCTATCAGATACGCAGTATTTT.

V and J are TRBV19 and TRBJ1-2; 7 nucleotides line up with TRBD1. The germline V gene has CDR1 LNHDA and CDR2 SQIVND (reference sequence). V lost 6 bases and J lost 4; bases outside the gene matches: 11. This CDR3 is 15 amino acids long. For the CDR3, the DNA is TGTGCCAGTAGACCCACATGGACAGGAAGCTATGGCTACACCTTC. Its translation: CASRPTWTGSYGYTF.

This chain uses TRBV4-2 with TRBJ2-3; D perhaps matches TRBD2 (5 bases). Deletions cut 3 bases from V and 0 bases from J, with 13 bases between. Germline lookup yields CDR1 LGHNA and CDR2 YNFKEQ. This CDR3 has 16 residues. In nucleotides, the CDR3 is TGTGCCAGCAGCCATGTCGGGGATTCGAGCACAGATACGCAGTATTTT. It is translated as CASSHVGDSSTDTQYF.

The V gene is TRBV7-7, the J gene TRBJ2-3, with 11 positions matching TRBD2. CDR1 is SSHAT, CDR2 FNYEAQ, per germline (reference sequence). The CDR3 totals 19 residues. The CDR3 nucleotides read TGTGCGAGCGCCGCCGGGACGGTGACTAGCGGGGAACTCACAGATACGCAGTATTTT. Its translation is CASAAGTVTSGELTDTQYF.

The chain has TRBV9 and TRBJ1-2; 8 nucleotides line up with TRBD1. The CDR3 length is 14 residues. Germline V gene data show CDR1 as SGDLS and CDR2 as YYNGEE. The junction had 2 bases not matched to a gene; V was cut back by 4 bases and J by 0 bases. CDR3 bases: TGTGCCAGCAGCCAGGGACAGGCTAACTATGGCTACACCTTC. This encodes CASSQGQANYGYTF.

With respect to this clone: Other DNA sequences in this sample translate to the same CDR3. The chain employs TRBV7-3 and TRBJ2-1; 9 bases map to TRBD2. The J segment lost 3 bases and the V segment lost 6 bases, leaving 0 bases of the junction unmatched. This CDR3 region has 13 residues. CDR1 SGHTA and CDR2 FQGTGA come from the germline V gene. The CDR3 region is CASSSGSYNEQFF. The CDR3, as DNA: TGTGCCAGCAGTAGCGGGAGCTACAATGAGCAGTTCTTC.

CDR3 bases: TGCAGCGTTGATAGCGGGAGGCCCGGCATGAGCAATGAGCAGTTCTTC. This encodes CSVDSGRPGMSNEQFF. The chain couples TRBV29-1 to TRBJ2-1; 10 bases match TRBD2. Unmatched junction bases numbered 11, after V lost 3 bases and J lost 6 bases. CDR1 SQVTM and CDR2 ANQGSEA come from the germline V gene. The CDR3 consists of 16 residues.